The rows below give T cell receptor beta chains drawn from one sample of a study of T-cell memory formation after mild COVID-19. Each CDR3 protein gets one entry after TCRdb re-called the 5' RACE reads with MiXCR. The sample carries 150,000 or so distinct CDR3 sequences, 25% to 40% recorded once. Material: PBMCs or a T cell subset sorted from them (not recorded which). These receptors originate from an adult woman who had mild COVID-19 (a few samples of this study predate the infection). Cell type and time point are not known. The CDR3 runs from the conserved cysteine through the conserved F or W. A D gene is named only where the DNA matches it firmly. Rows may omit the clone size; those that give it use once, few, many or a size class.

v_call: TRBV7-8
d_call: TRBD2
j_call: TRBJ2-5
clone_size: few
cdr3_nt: TGTGCCAGCAGTACTAGGAGGGAGGGAGAGACCCAGTACTTC
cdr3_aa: CASSTRREGETQYF

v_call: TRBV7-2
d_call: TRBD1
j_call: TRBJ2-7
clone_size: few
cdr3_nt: TGTGCCAGCAGCACCCGGACAGGGAATAACGAGCAGTACTTC
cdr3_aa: CASSTRTGNNEQYF

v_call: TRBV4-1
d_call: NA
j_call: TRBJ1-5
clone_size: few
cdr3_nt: TGCGCCAGCAGCCAAGGTGGACAGCCCCAGCATTTT
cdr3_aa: CASSQGGQPQHF

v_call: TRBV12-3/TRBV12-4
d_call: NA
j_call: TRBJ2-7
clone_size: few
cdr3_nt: TGTGCCAGCCTCATCCGGGCAGACCTCTACGAGCAGTACTTC
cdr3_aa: CASLIRADLYEQYF

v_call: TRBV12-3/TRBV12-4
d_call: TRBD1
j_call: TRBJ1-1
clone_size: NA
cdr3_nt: TGTGCCAGCAGATGGACAGGGTTGGGGATGAACACTGAAGCTTTCTTT
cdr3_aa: CASRWTGLGMNTEAFF

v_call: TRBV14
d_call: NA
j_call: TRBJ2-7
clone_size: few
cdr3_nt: TGTGCCAGCAGCCAACAGGCACCTCCGTACGAGCAGTACTTC
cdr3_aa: CASSQQAPPYEQYF

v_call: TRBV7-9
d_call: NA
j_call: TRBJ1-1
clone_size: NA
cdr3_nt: TGTGCCAGCAGCTTAGCGGGCAGGGGTATCACTGAAGCTTTCTTT
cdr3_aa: CASSLAGRGITEAFF

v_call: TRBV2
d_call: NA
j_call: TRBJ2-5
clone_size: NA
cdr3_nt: TGTGCCAGCAGTGAAACGGGAGCATTTGAGACCCAGTACTTC
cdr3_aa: CASSETGAFETQYF

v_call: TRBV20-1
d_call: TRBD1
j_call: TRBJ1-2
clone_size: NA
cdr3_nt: TGCAGTGCTAGAGAGTATCAATCTGTGGGGACAGGGGGATTATGGAATGGCTACACCTTC
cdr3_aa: CSAREYQSVGTGGLWNGYTF

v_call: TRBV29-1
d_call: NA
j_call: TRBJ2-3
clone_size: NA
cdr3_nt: TGCAGCGTTGAACTTTCCGGGATCTACTATAGCACAGATACGCAGTATTTT
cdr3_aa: CSVELSGIYYSTDTQYF

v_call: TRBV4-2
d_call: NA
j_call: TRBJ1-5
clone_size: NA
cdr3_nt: TGTGCCAGCAGCCAAGAATCCGGGGCCAATCAGCCCCAGCATTTT
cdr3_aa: CASSQESGANQPQHF

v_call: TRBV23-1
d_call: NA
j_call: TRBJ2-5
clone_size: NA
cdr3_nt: TGCGCCAGCAGTCAATCTACAGGACAAGAGACCCAGTACTTC
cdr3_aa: CASSQSTGQETQYF

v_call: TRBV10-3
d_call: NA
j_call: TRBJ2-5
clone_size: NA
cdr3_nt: TGTGCCATCAGTGGCCCGGCAGGACCGTACCAAGAGACCCAGTACTTC
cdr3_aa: CAISGPAGPYQETQYF

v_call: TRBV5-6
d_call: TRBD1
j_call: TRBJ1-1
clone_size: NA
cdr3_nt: TGTGCCAGCAGTCGGGGGGGGACAGGGAGGAACACTGAAGCTTTCTTT
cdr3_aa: CASSRGGTGRNTEAFF

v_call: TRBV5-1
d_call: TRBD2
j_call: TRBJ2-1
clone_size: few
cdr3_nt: TGCGCCAGCAGCTGGATAGCGGGGGACAATGAGCAGTTCTTC
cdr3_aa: CASSWIAGDNEQFF

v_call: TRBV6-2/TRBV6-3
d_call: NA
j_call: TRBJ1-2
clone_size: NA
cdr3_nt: TGTGCCAGCAGTTACAGGGCCACAGGAGATGGCTACACCTTC
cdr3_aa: CASSYRATGDGYTF

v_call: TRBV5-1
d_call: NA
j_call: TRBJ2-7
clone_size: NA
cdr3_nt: TGCGCCAGCAAGGCCGGTTCCTCCTACGAGCAGTACTTC
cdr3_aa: CASKAGSSYEQYF

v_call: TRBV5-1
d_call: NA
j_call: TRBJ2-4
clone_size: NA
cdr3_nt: TGCGCCAGCAGCTTCGTCGGGAACGCCAAAAACATTCAGTACTTC
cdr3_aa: CASSFVGNAKNIQYF

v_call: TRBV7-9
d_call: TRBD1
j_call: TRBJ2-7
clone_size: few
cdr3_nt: TGTGCCAGCAGCTTAGGGACAGGGGGCTTTTACTACGAGCAGTACTTC
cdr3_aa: CASSLGTGGFYYEQYF

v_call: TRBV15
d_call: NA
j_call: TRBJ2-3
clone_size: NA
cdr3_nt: TGTGCCACCAGCCCGGGGCTGGCTAGCACAGATACGCAGTATTTT
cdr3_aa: CATSPGLASTDTQYF

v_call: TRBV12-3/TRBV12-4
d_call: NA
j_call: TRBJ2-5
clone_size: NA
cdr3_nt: TGTGCCAGCAGTAAAAACAGGGAAGGGGAGACCCAGTACTTC
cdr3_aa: CASSKNREGETQYF

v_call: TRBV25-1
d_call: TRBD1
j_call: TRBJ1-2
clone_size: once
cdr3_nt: TGTGCCAGCAGCAAACTCGGGACAGGGGGCATCTATGGCTACACCTTC
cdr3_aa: CASSKLGTGGIYGYTF

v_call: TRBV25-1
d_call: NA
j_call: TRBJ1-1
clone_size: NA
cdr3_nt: TGTGCCAGCGTCCGAACAGAAAACACTGAAGCTTTCTTT
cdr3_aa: CASVRTENTEAFF

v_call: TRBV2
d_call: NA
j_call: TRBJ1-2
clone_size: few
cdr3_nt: TGTGCCAGCGAACCTTCTGGGGTTAACTATGGCTACACCTTC
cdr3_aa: CASEPSGVNYGYTF

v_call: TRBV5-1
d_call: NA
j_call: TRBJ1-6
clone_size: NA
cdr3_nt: TGCGCCAGCAGCTTGGGACACATGGGTTCACCCCTCCACTTT
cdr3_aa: CASSLGHMGSPLHF

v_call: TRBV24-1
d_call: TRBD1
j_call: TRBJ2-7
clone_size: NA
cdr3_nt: TGTGCCACCAGTGAACGTCCCGGGACAGGATCCAGCTCCTACGAGCAGTACTTC
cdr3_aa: CATSERPGTGSSSYEQYF

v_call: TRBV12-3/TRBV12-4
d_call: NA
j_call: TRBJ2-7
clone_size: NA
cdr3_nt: TGTGCCAGCAGTTTAACCACCCTGGAGCAGTACTTC
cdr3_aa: CASSLTTLEQYF

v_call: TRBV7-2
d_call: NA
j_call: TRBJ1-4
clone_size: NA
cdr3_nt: TGTGCCAGCAGCCCGGACTACCAGGGTGAAAAACTGTTTTTT
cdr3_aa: CASSPDYQGEKLFF

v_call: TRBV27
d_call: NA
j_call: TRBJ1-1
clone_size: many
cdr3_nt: TGTGCCAGCAGTTTCTATGGCAGGGATGGGGTATGGAACACTGAAGCTTTCTTT
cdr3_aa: CASSFYGRDGVWNTEAFF

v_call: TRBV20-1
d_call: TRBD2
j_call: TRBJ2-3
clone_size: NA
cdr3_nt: TGCAGTGCTCCCGTTCGGCTAGCGGCTTTCACAGATACGCAGTATTTT
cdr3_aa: CSAPVRLAAFTDTQYF

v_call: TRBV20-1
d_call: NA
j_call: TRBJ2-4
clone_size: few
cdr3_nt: TGCAGTGCTAGAATCGGCGGGATTAGGGCCAAAAACATTCAGTACTTC
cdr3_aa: CSARIGGIRAKNIQYF

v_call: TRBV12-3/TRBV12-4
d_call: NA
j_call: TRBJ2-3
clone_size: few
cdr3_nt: TGTGCCAGCAGCACCCACGGGGGTACAGATACGCAGTATTTT
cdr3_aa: CASSTHGGTDTQYF

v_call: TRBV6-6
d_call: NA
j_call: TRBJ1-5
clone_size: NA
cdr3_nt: TGTGCCAGCACAACGGCGATGGGGAATCAGCCCCAGCATTTT
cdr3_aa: CASTTAMGNQPQHF

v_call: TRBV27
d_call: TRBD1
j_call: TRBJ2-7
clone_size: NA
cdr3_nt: TGTGCCAGCAGTTTGAATCAGGACAGGGGGCTGTACGAGCAGTACTTC
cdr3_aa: CASSLNQDRGLYEQYF

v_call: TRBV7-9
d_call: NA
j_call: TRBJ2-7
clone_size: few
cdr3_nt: TGTGCCAGCAGCTCGTATCCGGACAGCGATTACGAGCAGTACTTC
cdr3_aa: CASSSYPDSDYEQYF

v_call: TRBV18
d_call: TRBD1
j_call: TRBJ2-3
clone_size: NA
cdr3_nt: TGTGCCAGCTCATTCGCCCCCGGACAGGGGATAGATACGCAGTATTTT
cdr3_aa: CASSFAPGQGIDTQYF

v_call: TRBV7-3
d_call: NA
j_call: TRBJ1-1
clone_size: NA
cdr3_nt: TGTGCCAGCAGCCCCATCGTGGGGCCAAAGGACACTGAAGCTTTCTTT
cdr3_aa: CASSPIVGPKDTEAFF

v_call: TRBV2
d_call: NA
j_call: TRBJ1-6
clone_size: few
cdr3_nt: TGTGCCAGCAGGGGGGAGGTGAATTCACCCCTCCACTTT
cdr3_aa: CASRGEVNSPLHF

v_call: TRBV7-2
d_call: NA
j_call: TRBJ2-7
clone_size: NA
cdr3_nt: TGTGCCAGCAGCTTAGCCATCGACTACGAGCAGTACTTC
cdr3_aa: CASSLAIDYEQYF

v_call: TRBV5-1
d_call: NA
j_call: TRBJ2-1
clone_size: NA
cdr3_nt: TGCGCCAGCAGCCCCATGGCGCAGTCCAATGAGCAGTTCTTC
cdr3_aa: CASSPMAQSNEQFF

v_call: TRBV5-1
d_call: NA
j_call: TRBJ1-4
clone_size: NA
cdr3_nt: TGCGCCAGCAGCTTGGACAGGGAGCGGGGTCGGGATGAAAAACTGTTTTTT
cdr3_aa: CASSLDRERGRDEKLFF

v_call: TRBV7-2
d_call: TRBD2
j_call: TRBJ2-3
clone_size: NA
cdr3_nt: TGTGCCAGCAGCGCCGGGACTATAGCTAGCACAGATACGCAGTATTTT
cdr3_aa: CASSAGTIASTDTQYF